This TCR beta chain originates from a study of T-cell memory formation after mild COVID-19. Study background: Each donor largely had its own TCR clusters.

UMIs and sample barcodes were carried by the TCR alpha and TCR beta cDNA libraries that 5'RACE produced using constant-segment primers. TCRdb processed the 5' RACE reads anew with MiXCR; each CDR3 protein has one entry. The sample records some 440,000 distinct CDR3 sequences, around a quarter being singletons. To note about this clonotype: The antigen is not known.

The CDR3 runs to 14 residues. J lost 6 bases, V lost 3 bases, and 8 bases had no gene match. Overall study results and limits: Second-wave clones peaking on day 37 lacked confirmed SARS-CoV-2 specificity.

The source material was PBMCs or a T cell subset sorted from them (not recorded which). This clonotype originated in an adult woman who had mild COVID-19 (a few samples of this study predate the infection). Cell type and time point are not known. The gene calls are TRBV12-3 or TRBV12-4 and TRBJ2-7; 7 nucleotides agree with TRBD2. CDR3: CASSFRGQRGEQYF. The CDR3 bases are TGTGCCAGCAGTTTCCGCGGGCAGCGGGGCGAGCAGTACTTC.